The clone carrying this T cell receptor (beta chain) turned up a few times. The authors ran a second PCR of about 6 to 11 cycles using a sample-barcoded 5' primer and a J-beta primer mix. TCRdb independently ran MiXCR on the 5' RACE reads; one entry per CDR3 protein. The data show about a million distinct CDR3 sequences, roughly half seen once. The record originates from a study of blood T cells in healthy people across ages. With 6 bases clipped from V and 12 bases from J, the junction kept 8 bases outside the gene matches. Germline CDR1 and CDR2: DFQATT and SNEGSKA (reference sequence). This CDR3 contains 11 residues.

This TCR was recovered from a woman in her fifties or sixties in good health. Source material: blood. The V gene is TRBV20-1, the J gene TRBJ2-1; TRBD2 matches at 7 bases. CDR3 in amino acids: CSARRGLRQFF. The CDR3 nucleotides are TGCAGTGCGAGGAGGGGACTACGGCAGTTCTTC.